The subject of this entry is one T cell receptor beta chain. The target antigen is unknown. A fixed DNA input of 300 to 350 ng was used per bulk PBMC sample. The repertoire was sequenced with immunoSEQ multiplex PCR; TCRdb's copy has only in-frame clones and lacks some. In the table there are around 13,000 clones, roughly 83% of which are singletons. This record belongs to a study of blood T cell dynamics during melanoma immunotherapy. Overall study results and limits: It remained unknown if the driving T cell clones were melanoma-specific.

The sample's time point: pre-treatment baseline. No patient had earlier systemic cancer treatment, concurrent immunosuppressants, or another active cancer. The sample consisted of blood, taken from a patient treated with checkpoint blockade. The receptor was isolated from a human donor with melanoma.

The CDR3 DNA reads as TGTGCCAGCAGTTACCCGGGACAGGCCCCCCCAGATACGCAGTATTTT. This translates into CASSYPGQAPPDTQYF. V is TRBV6-6 and J is TRBJ2-3, with 8 bases identical to TRBD1. The germline V gene has CDR1 MNHNY and CDR2 SVGAGI (reference sequence). The trim removed 2 bases at V and 4 bases at J, leaving 8 bases unmatched. This CDR3 comprises 16 residues.